The 5 T cell receptor beta chains below all came from one sample that was sequenced in a study of T cell changes during pregnancy in multiple sclerosis. The repertoire was sequenced with immunoSEQ multiplex PCR; TCRdb's copy has only in-frame clones and lacks some. Seen here are under 65,000 clones, roughly 91% observed once, and the top ten hold 0.61%. The sample consisted of CD4+ T cells from peripheral blood mononuclear cells, taken after pregnancy. The receptors here all came from a female donor in good health, enrolled as a control in a pregnancy study.

The genes are TRBV28 and TRBJ2-7; TRBD1 matches at 7 bases. The germline CDR1 and CDR2 sequences are MDHEN and SYDVKM. V dropped 6 bases and J dropped 4; count of bases not matched to a gene: 6. The CDR3 extends over 13 amino acids. The CDR3 loop is CASRTGVLYEQYF. The CDR3 DNA is TGTGCCAGCAGAACAGGGGTTTTGTACGAGCAGTACTTC. Together with reference TRBV28 and TRBJ2-7, the CDR3 gives the full variable domain: DVKVTQSSRYLVKRTGEKVFLECVQDMDHENMFWYRQDPGLGLRLIYFSYDVKMKEKGDIPEGYSVSREKKERFSLILESASTNQTSMYLCASRTGVLYEQYFGPGTRLTVT.

The chain uses TRBV7-2 and TRBJ1-1; D is possibly TRBD1 (5 bases). Trimming took 1 base from V and 4 from J, leaving 13 bases between them. Germline-derived CDR1 and CDR2 are SGHTA and FQGNSA. The CDR3 is 15 amino acids. CDR3: CASSLGVGLGTEAFF. The CDR3 DNA is TGTGCCAGCAGCTTAGGAGTGGGACTCGGCACTGAAGCTTTCTTT.

CDR3 nucleotides: TGTGCCAGCAGCGAAGGACATTCGACGAGCAATCAGCCCCAGCATTTT. Its protein product is CASSEGHSTSNQPQHF. This chain connects TRBV9 to TRBJ1-5, with a weak D call TRBD1 (5 bases). The CDR3 has 16 amino acids. V was shortened by 3 bases and J by 1 base, with 14 bases between the two germline ends. CDR1 and CDR2 (germline): SGDLS, YYNGEE.

This clone showed up just a few times. The rearrangement uses TRBV6-6 and TRBJ1-5; D is unresolved. This CDR3 has 11 residues. The V gene's germline CDR1 is MNHNY and CDR2 SVGAGI (reference sequence). Here the CDR3 DNA reads TGTGCATCTTCAAACAACCAGCCCCAGCATTTT. Its translation: CASSNNQPQHF.

The V gene is TRBV9, the J gene TRBJ2-7; TRBD1 is a possible D gene (6 bases). CDR1 is SGDLS, CDR2 YYNGEE, per germline. The CDR3 extends over 15 amino acids. V lost 3 bases to trimming and J lost 7 bases, with 20 bases between them. The CDR3 loop reads CASSETVSLGGEQYF. In DNA, the CDR3 is TGTGCCAGCAGCGAGACAGTTTCGTTAGGGGGAGAGCAGTACTTC.